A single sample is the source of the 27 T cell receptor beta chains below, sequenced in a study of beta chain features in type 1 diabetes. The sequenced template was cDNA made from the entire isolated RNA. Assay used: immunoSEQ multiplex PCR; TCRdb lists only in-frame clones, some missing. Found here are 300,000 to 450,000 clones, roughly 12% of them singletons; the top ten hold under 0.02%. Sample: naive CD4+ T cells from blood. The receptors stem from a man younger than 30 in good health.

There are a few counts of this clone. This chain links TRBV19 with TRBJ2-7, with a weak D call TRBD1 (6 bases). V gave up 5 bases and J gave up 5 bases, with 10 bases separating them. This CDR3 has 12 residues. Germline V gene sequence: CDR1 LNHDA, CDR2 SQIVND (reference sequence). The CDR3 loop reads CASSGRGHEQYF. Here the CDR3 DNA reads TGTGCCAGTAGTGGCAGGGGCCACGAGCAGTACTTC.

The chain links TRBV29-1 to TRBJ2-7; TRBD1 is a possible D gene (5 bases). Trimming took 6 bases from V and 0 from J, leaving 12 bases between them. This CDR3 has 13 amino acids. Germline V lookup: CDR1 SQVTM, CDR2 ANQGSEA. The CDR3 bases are TGCAGCGTGGAAAACACAGGCTCCTACGAGCAGTACTTC. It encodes CSVENTGSYEQYF.

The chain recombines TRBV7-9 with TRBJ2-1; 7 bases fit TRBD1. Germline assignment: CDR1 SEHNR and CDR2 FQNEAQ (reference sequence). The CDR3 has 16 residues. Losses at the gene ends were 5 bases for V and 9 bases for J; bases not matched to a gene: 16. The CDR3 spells CASSSTSGQAFGEQFF. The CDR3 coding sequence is TGTGCCAGCAGCAGTACCTCCGGACAGGCCTTTGGTGAGCAGTTCTTC.

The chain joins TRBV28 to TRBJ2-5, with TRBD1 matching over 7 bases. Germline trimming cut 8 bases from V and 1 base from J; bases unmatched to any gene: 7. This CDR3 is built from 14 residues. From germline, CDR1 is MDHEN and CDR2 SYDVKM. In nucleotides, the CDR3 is TGTGCCAGCGCTCCGGGACAGTCCCAAGAGACCCAGTACTTC. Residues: CASAPGQSQETQYF. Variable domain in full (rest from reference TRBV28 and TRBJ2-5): DVKVTQSSRYLVKRTGEKVFLECVQDMDHENMFWYRQDPGLGLRLIYFSYDVKMKEKGDIPEGYSVSREKKERFSLILESASTNQTSMYLCASAPGQSQETQYFGPGTRLLVL.

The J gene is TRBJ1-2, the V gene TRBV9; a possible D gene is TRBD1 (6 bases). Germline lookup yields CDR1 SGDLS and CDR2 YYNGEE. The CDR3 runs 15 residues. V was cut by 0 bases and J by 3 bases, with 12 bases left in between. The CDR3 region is CASSVGRGEYYGYTF. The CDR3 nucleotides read TGTGCCAGCAGCGTAGGCAGGGGAGAGTACTATGGCTACACCTTC.

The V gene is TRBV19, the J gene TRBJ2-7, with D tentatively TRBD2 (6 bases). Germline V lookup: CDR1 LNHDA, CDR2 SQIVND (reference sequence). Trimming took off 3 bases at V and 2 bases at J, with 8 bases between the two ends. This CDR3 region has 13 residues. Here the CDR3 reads CASSMRTTYEQYF. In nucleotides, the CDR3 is TGTGCCAGTAGTATGCGGACTACCTACGAGCAGTACTTC. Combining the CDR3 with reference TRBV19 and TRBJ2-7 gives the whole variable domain DGGITQSPKYLFRKEGQNVTLSCEQNLNHDAMYWYRQDPGQGLRLIYYSQIVNDFQKGDIAEGYSVSREKKESFPLTVTSAQKNPTAFYLCASSMRTTYEQYFGPGTRLTVT.

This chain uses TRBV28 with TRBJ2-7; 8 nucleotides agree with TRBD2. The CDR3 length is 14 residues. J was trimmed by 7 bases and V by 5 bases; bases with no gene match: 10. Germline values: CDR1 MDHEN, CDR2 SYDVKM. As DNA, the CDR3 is TGTGCCAGCAGTCCTCAAGCGGGAGTAAAAGAGCAGTACTTC. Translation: CASSPQAGVKEQYF.

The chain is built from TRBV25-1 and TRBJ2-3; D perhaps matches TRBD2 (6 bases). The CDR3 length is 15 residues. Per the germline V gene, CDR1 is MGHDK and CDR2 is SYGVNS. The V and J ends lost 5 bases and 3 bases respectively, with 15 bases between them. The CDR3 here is CASSPRLGGTDTQYF. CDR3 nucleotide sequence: TGTGCCAGCAGTCCTCGGTTGGGGGGAACAGATACGCAGTATTTT.

CDR3 coding DNA: TGTGCCAGCAGCCCACAGTTTACCTATGGCTACACCTTC. Its translation: CASSPQFTYGYTF. The chain links TRBV7-2 to TRBJ1-2; D is uncertain. The CDR3 has 13 amino acids. Trimming shortened V by 5 bases and J by 4 bases, and 11 bases separated the two germline ends. In germline, CDR1 is SGHTA, CDR2 FQGNSA. The full variable domain, rest sourced from reference TRBV7-2 and TRBJ1-2, is GAGVSQSPSNKVTEKGKDVELRCDPISGHTALYWYRQSLGQGLEFLIYFQGNSAPDKSGLPSDRFSAERTGGSVSTLTIQRTQQEDSAVYLCASSPQFTYGYTFGSGTRLTVV.

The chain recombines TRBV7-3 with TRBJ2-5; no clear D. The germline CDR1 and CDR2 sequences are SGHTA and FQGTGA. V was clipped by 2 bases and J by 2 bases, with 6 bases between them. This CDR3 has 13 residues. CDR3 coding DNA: TGTGCCAGCAGCTTATCAGATCAAGAGACCCAGTACTTC. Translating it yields CASSLSDQETQYF. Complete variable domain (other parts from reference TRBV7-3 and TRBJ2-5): GAGVSQTPSNKVTEKGKYVELRCDPISGHTALYWYRQSLGQGPEFLIYFQGTGAADDSGLPNDRFFAVRPEGSVSTLKIQRTERGDSAVYLCASSLSDQETQYFGPGTRLLVL.

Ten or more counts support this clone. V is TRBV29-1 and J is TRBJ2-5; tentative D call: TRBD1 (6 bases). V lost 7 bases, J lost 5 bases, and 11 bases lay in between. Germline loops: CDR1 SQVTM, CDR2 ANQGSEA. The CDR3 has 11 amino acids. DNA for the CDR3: TGCAGCGGCAGGGGCGGCGAGACCCAGTACTTC. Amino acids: CSGRGGETQYF.

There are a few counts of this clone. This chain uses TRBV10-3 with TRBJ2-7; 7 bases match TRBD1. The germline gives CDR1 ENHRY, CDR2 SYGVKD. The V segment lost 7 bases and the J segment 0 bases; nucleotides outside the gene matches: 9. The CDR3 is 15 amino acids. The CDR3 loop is CAIKEGALPSYEQYF. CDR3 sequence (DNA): TGTGCCATCAAAGAGGGGGCTCTCCCCTCCTACGAGCAGTACTTC.

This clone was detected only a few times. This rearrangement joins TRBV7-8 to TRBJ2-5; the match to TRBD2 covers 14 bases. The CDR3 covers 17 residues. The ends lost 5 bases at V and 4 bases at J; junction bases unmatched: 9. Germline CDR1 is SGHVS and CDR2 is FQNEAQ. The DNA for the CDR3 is TGTGCCAGCAGCCGTCTCCAGACTAGCGGGGGGGGAGAGACCCAGTACTTC. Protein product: CASSRLQTSGGGETQYF.

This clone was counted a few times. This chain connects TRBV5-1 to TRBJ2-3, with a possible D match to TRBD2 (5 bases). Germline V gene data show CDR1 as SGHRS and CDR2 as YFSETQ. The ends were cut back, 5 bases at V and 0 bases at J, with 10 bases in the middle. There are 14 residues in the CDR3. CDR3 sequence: CASRGPGSTDTQYF. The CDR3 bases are TGCGCCAGCAGGGGTCCGGGGAGCACAGATACGCAGTATTTT.

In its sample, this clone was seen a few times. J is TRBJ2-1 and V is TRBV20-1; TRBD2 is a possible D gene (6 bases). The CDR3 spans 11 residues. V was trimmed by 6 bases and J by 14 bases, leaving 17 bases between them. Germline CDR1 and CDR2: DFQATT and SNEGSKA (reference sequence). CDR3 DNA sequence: TGCAGTGCAAGGGACTTTCCTCTGGAGTTCTTC. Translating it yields CSARDFPLEFF.

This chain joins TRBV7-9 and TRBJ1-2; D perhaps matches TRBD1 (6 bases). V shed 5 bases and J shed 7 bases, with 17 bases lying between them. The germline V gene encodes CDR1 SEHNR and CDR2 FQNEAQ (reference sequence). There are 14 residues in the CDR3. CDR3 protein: CASSPGTFPGGYTF. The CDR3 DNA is TGTGCCAGCAGCCCGGGGACATTCCCCGGTGGCTACACCTTC.

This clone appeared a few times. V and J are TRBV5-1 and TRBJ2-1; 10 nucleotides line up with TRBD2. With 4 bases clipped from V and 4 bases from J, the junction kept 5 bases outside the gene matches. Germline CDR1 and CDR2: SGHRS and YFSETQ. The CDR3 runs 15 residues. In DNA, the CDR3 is TGCGCCAGCAGCCGGACTAGCGGAAAATACAATGAGCAGTTCTTC. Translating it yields CASSRTSGKYNEQFF.

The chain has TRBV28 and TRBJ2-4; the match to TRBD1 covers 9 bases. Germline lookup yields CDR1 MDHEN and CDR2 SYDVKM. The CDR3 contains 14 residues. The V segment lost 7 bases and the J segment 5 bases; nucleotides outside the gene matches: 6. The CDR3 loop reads CASIHRGPENIQYF. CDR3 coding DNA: TGTGCCAGCATCCACAGGGGGCCCGAAAACATTCAGTACTTC. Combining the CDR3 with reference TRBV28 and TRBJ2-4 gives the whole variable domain DVKVTQSSRYLVKRTGEKVFLECVQDMDHENMFWYRQDPGLGLRLIYFSYDVKMKEKGDIPEGYSVSREKKERFSLILESASTNQTSMYLCASIHRGPENIQYFGAGTRLSVL.

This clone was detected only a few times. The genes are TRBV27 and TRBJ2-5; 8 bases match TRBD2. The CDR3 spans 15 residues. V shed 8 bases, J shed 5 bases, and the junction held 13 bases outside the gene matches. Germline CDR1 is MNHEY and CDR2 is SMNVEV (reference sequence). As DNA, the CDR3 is TGTGCCAGCCGGTACAGCGGGAGCCTAAGGGAGACCCAGTACTTC. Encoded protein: CASRYSGSLRETQYF.

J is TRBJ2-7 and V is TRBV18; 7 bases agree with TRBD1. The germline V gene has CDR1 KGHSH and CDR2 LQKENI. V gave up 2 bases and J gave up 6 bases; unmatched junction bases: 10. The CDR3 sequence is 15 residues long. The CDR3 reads CASSPMPGQSAEQYF. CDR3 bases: TGTGCCAGCTCACCAATGCCGGGACAGTCTGCCGAGCAGTACTTC.

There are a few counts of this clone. The CDR3, as DNA: TGTGCCATCAGTCAAGGGGTTTCGGCTAACTATGGCTACACCTTC. This gives the protein CAISQGVSANYGYTF. The V call is TRBV10-3, the J call TRBJ1-2; possible D gene TRBD1, 5 bases. The CDR3 totals 15 residues. CDR1 ENHRY and CDR2 SYGVKD come from the germline V gene. V was clipped by 5 bases and J by 0 bases, with 13 bases between them.

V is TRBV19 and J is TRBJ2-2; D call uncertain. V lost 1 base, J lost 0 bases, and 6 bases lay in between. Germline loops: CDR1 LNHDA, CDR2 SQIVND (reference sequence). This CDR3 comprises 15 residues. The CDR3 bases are TGTGCCAGTAGTATAGCGGCGGCGAACACCGGGGAGCTGTTTTTT. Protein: CASSIAAANTGELFF. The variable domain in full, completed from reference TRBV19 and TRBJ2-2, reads DGGITQSPKYLFRKEGQNVTLSCEQNLNHDAMYWYRQDPGQGLRLIYYSQIVNDFQKGDIAEGYSVSREKKESFPLTVTSAQKNPTAFYLCASSIAAANTGELFFGEGSRLTVL.

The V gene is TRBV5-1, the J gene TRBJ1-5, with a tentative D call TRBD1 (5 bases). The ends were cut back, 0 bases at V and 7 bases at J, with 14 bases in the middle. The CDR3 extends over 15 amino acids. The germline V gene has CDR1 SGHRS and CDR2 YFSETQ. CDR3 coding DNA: TGCGCCAGCAGCTTGGAAGGGGAGGGGAGGCAGCCCCAGCATTTT. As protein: CASSLEGEGRQPQHF.

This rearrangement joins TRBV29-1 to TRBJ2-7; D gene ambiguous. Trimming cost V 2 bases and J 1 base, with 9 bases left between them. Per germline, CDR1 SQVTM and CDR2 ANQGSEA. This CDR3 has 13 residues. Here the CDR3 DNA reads TGCAGCGTTGAAAGAGGTACTTCCTACGAGCAGTACTTC. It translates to CSVERGTSYEQYF.

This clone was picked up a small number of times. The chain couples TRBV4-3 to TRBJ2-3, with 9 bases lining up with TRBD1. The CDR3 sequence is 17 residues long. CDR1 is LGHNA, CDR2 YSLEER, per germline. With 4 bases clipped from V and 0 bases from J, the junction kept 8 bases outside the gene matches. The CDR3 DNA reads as TGCGCCAGCAGCCCAAACAGGGGGCGGTTTAGCACAGATACGCAGTATTTT. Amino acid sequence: CASSPNRGRFSTDTQYF.

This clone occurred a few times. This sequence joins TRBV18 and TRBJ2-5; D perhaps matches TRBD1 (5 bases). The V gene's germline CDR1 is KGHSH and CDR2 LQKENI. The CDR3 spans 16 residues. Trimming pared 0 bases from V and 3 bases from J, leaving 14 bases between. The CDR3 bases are TGTGCCAGCTCACCACCCGGACGGGTAGGGGAAGAGACCCAGTACTTC. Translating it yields CASSPPGRVGEETQYF.

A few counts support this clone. This CDR3 is CASSLSASGGGITGELFF. CDR3 coding DNA: TGTGCCAGCAGCTTATCGGCTAGCGGGGGCGGGATCACCGGGGAGCTGTTTTTT. The V gene is TRBV7-2, the J gene TRBJ2-2, with 10 bases that match TRBD2. V gave up 2 bases and J gave up 4 bases; unmatched junction bases: 10. The CDR3 totals 18 residues. Germline assignment: CDR1 SGHTA and CDR2 FQGNSA. The complete variable domain, with remaining parts taken from reference TRBV7-2 and TRBJ2-2, reads GAGVSQSPSNKVTEKGKDVELRCDPISGHTALYWYRQSLGQGLEFLIYFQGNSAPDKSGLPSDRFSAERTGGSVSTLTIQRTQQEDSAVYLCASSLSASGGGITGELFFGEGSRLTVL.